Listed below are T cell receptor beta chains from one sample, sequenced in a study of blood T cell repertoires in COVID-19. Sequenced by immunoSEQ multiplex PCR; TCRdb stores in-frame clones only, minus some. Seen here are under 300,000 clones, 70% to 90% observed once, and the top ten hold 5.5% to 8%. The sequencing sample was made of peripheral blood. These receptors were taken from a woman in her sixties or seventies with active or convalescent COVID-19. The conserved cysteine and the conserved F or W are not part of the CDR3 here. A D gene is named only where the DNA matches it firmly. Size is stated for part of the rows, as once, few or many counts, or as a class when the clone is expanded.

.,.,TRBV28,TRBJ1-2,ASSFLGQGYGYT
.,.,TRBV7-2,TRBJ2-4,ASSVENIQY
TRBD1,.,TRBV29-1,TRBJ1-2,SGSQGDDGYT
TRBD2,.,TRBV7-2,TRBJ2-3,ASSFIFGGASTDTQY
TRBD2,.,TRBV15,TRBJ2-5,ATSRDLAGVGETQY
TRBD1,.,TRBV6-5,TRBJ1-4,ASSYSIRGPNEKLF
TRBD1,.,TRBV19,TRBJ1-5,ASRLGQSQSTQH
TRBD1,.,TRBV7-2,TRBJ2-2,ASKRDRNTGELF
TRBD2,.,TRBV24-1,TRBJ2-1,ATSDPSSGVRDEQF
.,once,TRBV5-1,TRBJ2-7,ASSQALGFSYEQY
.,.,TRBV28,TRBJ1-4,ASRSPETGGNEKLF
TRBD2,.,TRBV4-1,TRBJ2-4,ASSPTSEDIQY
.,.,TRBV11-3,TRBJ2-2,ASSLDSVTGELF
TRBD2,.,TRBV11-2,TRBJ2-1,ASLGGGAMNEQF
.,.,TRBV10-3,TRBJ2-7,AISGTPSYEQY
TRBD1,.,TRBV24-1,TRBJ1-2,ATSGGTGFNYGYT
TRBD1,.,TRBV13,TRBJ1-1,ASSFTGGLWTEAF
.,.,TRBV11-3,TRBJ2-1,ASSKGMSGSEQF
TRBD1,many,TRBV5-4,TRBJ1-2,ASSLDRGPVPRF
TRBD1,.,TRBV9,TRBJ1-1,ASSEEPGTGAF
TRBD1,.,TRBV2,TRBJ2-3,ASRFDRGSTDTQY
.,.,TRBV3-1/TRBV3-2,TRBJ1-5,ASSQGKRQPQH
.,.,TRBV2,TRBJ2-7,ASRGAYEQY
TRBD1,few,TRBV5-1,TRBJ1-3,ASSLLQGAPGNTIY
TRBD2,.,TRBV7-2,TRBJ2-1,ASSLLRGPAGGHEQF
.,once,TRBV11-2,TRBJ2-1,ASSLAGYEQF
TRBD1,.,TRBV6-6,TRBJ2-1,ASSYRTGGNEQF
.,.,TRBV7-8,TRBJ1-6,ASSPTFYNSPLH
.,few,TRBV11-2,TRBJ1-1,ASSLVGTLNTEAF
TRBD1,.,TRBV9,TRBJ1-2,ASSVGTGNYGYT
TRBD1,.,TRBV19,TRBJ2-3,ASSQGALEDTQY
.,.,TRBV9,TRBJ1-3,ASSVADSSHSGNTIY
TRBD1,.,TRBV29-1,TRBJ2-7,SVDRDRGVDEQY
TRBD1,.,TRBV6-5,TRBJ1-1,ATQQGMNTEAF
TRBD2,once,TRBV7-9,TRBJ2-3,ASSLARSGGLYTQY
TRBD2,few,TRBV10-1,TRBJ2-1,ASSETTSGHNEQF
TRBD1,few,TRBV11-1,TRBJ1-2,ASSVAGQGSGYT
.,.,TRBV19,TRBJ1-4,ASSIGTGEKLF
.,.,TRBV3-1/TRBV3-2,TRBJ1-2,ASSQVLRGGNGYT
.,once,TRBV6-5,TRBJ2-3,ASTLDRHTDTQY
.,.,TRBV5-1,TRBJ2-3,ASSFERAYTDTQY
.,.,TRBV3-1/TRBV3-2,TRBJ2-2,ASSQAWLVRPGELF
.,.,TRBV3-1/TRBV3-2,TRBJ2-1,ASSPFSGGFSNEQF
.,.,TRBV27,TRBJ2-7,ASSLKPEDYEQY
.,.,TRBV19,TRBJ2-7,ASSNPRGGGGYEQY
.,.,TRBV18,TRBJ2-1,ASSPSSEQF
.,.,TRBV7-9,TRBJ2-1,ASSLGLAGDEQF
TRBD1,.,TRBV27,TRBJ1-2,ASRSSGQGYYGYT
TRBD1,.,TRBV5-1,TRBJ2-1,ASSSPGQGAQEQF
.,few,TRBV21-1,TRBJ2-5,ASSKMGLAIIKETQY
.,few,TRBV7-9,TRBJ1-4,ASSLRRQSATNEKLF
TRBD2,.,TRBV7-2,TRBJ2-3,ASSLAALAGGTSGTQY